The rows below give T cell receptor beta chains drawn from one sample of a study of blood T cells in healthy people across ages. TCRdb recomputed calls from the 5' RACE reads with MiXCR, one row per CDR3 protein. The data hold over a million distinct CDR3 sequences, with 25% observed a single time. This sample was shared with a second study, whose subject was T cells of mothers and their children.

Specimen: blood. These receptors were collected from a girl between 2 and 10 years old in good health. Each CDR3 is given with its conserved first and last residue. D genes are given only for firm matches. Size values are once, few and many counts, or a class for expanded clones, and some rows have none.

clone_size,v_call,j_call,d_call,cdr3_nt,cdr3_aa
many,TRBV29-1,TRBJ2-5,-,TGCAGCGTCGGAGGCGGTTCTGGAGAGACCCAGTACTTC,CSVGGGSGETQYF
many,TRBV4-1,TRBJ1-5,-,TGCGCCAGCAGCCAAGAAACGGGGGGTAGCAATCAGCCCCAGCATTTT,CASSQETGGSNQPQHF
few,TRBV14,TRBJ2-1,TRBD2,TGTGCCAGCAGCCAAGTCTTCTCTAGCGGGGAAGTACATGAGCAGTTCTTC,CASSQVFSSGEVHEQFF
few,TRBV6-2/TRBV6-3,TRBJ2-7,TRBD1,TGTGCCAGCACCTCTACGGACAGGGGAGTTCACGAGCAGTACTTC,CASTSTDRGVHEQYF
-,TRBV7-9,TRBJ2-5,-,TGTGCCAGCAGCCCCCCGGAGGGGTTGGGAGAGACCCAGTACTTC,CASSPPEGLGETQYF
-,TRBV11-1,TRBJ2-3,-,TGTGCCAGCAGCTTAGGGCTTAGGGACACGAACACAGATACGCAGTATTTT,CASSLGLRDTNTDTQYF
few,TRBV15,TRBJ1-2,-,TGTGCCACCAGCAGAGGAGGGTACTATGGCTACACCTTC,CATSRGGYYGYTF
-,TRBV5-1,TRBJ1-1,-,TGCGCCAGCAGCTCGACCTTCCGGCCTGAAGCTTTCTTT,CASSSTFRPEAFF
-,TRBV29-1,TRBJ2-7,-,TGCAGCGTTGCGGGTGGGATCTACGAGCAGTACTTC,CSVAGGIYEQYF
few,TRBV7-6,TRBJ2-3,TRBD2,TGTGCCAGCAGCTTAAGAGCGGGAGTAATGGATACGCAGTATTTT,CASSLRAGVMDTQYF
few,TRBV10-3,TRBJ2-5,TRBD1,TGTGCCATCAGTGAGACAGGGGGCGAGATAAAGACCCAGTACTTC,CAISETGGEIKTQYF
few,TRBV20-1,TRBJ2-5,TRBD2,TGCAGTGCTAGACAGACTAGCGGGAGTTGGGGAGAGACCCAGTACTTC,CSARQTSGSWGETQYF
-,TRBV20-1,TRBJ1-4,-,TGCAGTGCTAGGAGCAACCTGGCAACTAATGAAAAACTGTTTTTT,CSARSNLATNEKLFF
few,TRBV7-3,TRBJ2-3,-,TGTGCCAGCAGCTTAAGTTCACAAGGAGACACGCAGTATTTT,CASSLSSQGDTQYF
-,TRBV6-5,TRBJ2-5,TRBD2,TGTGCCAGCAGTCTAGCGGGAGATGGAAAGACCCAGTACTTC,CASSLAGDGKTQYF
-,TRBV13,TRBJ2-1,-,TGTGCCAGCAGCTTAGTCCGGGATGGTGAGCAGTTCTTC,CASSLVRDGEQFF
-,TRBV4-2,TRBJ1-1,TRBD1,TGTGCCAGCAGCCAAGAACCAGGGGACAGCACTGAAGCTTTCTTT,CASSQEPGDSTEAFF
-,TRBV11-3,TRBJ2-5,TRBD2,TGTGCCAGCAGCATCTCCTCTAGCGGGGGGGTCCAAGAGACCCAGTACTTC,CASSISSSGGVQETQYF
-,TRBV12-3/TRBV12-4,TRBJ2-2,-,TGTGCCGGCAGGGCCGCCTCGAGGGAGCTGTTTTTT,CAGRAASRELFF
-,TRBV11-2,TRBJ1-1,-,TGTGCCAGCAAGGTTCTCGGGGAGAACACTGAAGCTTTCTTT,CASKVLGENTEAFF
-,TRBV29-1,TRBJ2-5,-,TGCAGCGTTAATAAGGGCGAAGAGACCCAGTACTTC,CSVNKGEETQYF
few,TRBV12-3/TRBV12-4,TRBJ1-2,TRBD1,TGTGCCAGCACTGGGGACAGCGGAGGCTACACCTTC,CASTGDSGGYTF
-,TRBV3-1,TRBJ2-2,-,TGTGCCAGCAGCCAATCCCCGGCCGGGGAGCTGTTTTTT,CASSQSPAGELFF
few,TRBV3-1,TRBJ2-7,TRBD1,TGTGCCAGCAGCCAAGGGCCCGGACAGGGCTCGAACGAGCAGTACTTC,CASSQGPGQGSNEQYF
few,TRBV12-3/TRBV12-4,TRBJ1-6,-,TGTGCCAGCCGGTTGACTTTCCGACTCCCTAATTCACCCCTCCACTTT,CASRLTFRLPNSPLHF
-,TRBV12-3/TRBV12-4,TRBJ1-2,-,TGTGCCAGCAGTTTAGAACGTTTAGCTAACTATGGCTACACCTTC,CASSLERLANYGYTF
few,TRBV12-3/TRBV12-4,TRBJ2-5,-,TGTGCCAGCAGTTTTCTGCGCCATCAAGAGACCCAGTACTTC,CASSFLRHQETQYF
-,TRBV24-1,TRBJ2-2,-,TGTGCCACCGGCAGATCTAGGTACAGTCCCGGGGAGCTGTTTTTT,CATGRSRYSPGELFF
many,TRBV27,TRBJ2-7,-,TGTGCCAGCAGCGTGGGTGCCTACGAGCAGTACTTC,CASSVGAYEQYF
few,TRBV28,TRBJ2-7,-,TGTGCCAGCAGTTGGGACACGTCAACCTACGAGCAGTACTTC,CASSWDTSTYEQYF
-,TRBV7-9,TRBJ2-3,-,TGTGCCAGCAGCTCCCGGACTCCACGCACAGATACGCAGTATTTT,CASSSRTPRTDTQYF
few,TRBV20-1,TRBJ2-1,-,TGCAGTGCTGAACCCAGTTTTTACGATGAGCAGTTCTTC,CSAEPSFYDEQFF
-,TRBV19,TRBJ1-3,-,TGTGCCAGTCCAGGATACTCTGGAAACACCATATATTTT,CASPGYSGNTIYF
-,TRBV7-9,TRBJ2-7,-,TGTGCCAGCAGCTTCCCCATTCGGACGGAGGCCTCCTACGAGCAGTACTTC,CASSFPIRTEASYEQYF
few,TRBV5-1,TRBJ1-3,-,TGCGCCAGCAGCCTAGAGGATCCCTCTGGAAACACCATATATTTT,CASSLEDPSGNTIYF
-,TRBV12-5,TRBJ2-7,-,TGTGCTAGTGGTTTTGTCGCTGGCGAGACCTACGAGCAGTACTTC,CASGFVAGETYEQYF
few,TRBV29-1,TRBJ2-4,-,TGCAGCGTTGAAGAGCCTTCGGTAAACGTTCAGTACTTC,CSVEEPSVNVQYF
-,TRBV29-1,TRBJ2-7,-,TGCAGCGCCGGCAGGGCCTACGAGCAGTACTTC,CSAGRAYEQYF
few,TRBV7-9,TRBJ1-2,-,TGTGCCAGCAGCGTCCCAGGGACGGAGGATTATGGCTACACCTTC,CASSVPGTEDYGYTF
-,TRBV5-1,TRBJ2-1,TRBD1,TGCGCCAGCAGCCGCGGACAGGGCTCCTACAATGAGCAGTTCTTC,CASSRGQGSYNEQFF
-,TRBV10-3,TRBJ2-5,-,TGTGCCATCAGTGACGACGGACACACCAGGCAAGAGACCCAGTACTTC,CAISDDGHTRQETQYF
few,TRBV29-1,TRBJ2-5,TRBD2,TGCAGCGTTTACACTAGCGAAAGCTTTCAAGAGACCCAGTACTTC,CSVYTSESFQETQYF
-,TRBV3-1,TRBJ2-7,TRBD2,TGTGCCAGCAGCCAAACCCTAGCGGGGGACTACGAGCAGTACTTC,CASSQTLAGDYEQYF
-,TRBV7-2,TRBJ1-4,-,TGTGCCAGCAGCTTAGGGGCGACGGCGCGGGCTAATGAAAAACTGTTTTTT,CASSLGATARANEKLFF
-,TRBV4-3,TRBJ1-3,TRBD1,TGCGCCAGCAGCCAAGATATCGGGACAGGGGGAAACACCATATATTTT,CASSQDIGTGGNTIYF
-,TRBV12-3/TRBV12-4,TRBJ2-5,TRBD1,TGTGCCAGCAGTCCATCCTCGGGACAGGGTAAAGAGACCCAGTACTTC,CASSPSSGQGKETQYF
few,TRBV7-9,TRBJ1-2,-,TGTGCCAGCAGCTCACCCTGGGGCTATGGCTACACCTTC,CASSSPWGYGYTF
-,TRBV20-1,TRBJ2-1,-,TGCAGTGCTAGAGATCGCGGGTCTAGTAATGTCGGTGAGCAGTTCTTC,CSARDRGSSNVGEQFF
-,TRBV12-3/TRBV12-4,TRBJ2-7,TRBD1,TGTGCCAGCAGTCCGGGACAGGGGGCAAATTCCTACGAGCAGTACTTC,CASSPGQGANSYEQYF
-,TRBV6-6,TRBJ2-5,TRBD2,TGTGCCAGCAGCCAATGGGGGGGTCAAGAGACCCAGTACTTC,CASSQWGGQETQYF
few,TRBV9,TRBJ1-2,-,TGTGCCAGCAGCGTTGAGGACGGCTATGGCTACACCTTC,CASSVEDGYGYTF
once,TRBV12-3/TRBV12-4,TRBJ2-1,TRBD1,TGTGCCAGCAGCCGGGGACAGGATACATGGGAGCAGTTCTTC,CASSRGQDTWEQFF
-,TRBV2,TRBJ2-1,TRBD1,TGTGCCAGCAGTGAGGGACAGATACCTGGGAATGAGCAGTTCTTC,CASSEGQIPGNEQFF
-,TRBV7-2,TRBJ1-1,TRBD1,TGTGCCAGCAGCTTAGAGGGGGCAGGGCCCACTGAAGCTTTCTTT,CASSLEGAGPTEAFF